The following is a TCR beta chain sequence with its context. Antigen unknown. The assay covered 85,000 to 100,000 TCR templates per sample. Clones were read by immunoSEQ multiplex PCR, and TCRdb kept only the in-frame ones, dropping some. The data hold fewer than 60,000 clones, with 93% observed a single time. The record originates from a study of siplizumab effects on memory and regulatory T cells. Study-level results: It was not possible to assign a naive or memory phenotype to roughly 80-96% of proliferating CD4+ or CD8+ clones. Treatment with siplizumab left mappable alloreactive CD4+ clones averaging about 63% Treg-derived, compared with about 27% in controls.

The germline gives CDR1 LNHDA, CDR2 SQIVND (reference sequence). This CDR3 region has 15 residues. Trimming took off 5 bases at V and 0 bases at J, with 14 bases between the two ends. The genes are TRBV19 and TRBJ2-7; D possibly matches TRBD1 or TRBD2 (6 bases each). Sequenced sample: CD8+ T cells sorted from blood. The source of this sequence is a human donor in good health. This CDR3 is CASSERGRSSYEQYF. The CDR3 nucleotides are TGTGCCAGTAGTGAGAGGGGGAGGAGCTCCTACGAGCAGTACTTC. Using reference TRBV19 and TRBJ2-7 for the parts outside the CDR3, the full variable domain is DGGITQSPKYLFRKEGQNVTLSCEQNLNHDAMYWYRQDPGQGLRLIYYSQIVNDFQKGDIAEGYSVSREKKESFPLTVTSAQKNPTAFYLCASSERGRSSYEQYFGPGTRLTVT.